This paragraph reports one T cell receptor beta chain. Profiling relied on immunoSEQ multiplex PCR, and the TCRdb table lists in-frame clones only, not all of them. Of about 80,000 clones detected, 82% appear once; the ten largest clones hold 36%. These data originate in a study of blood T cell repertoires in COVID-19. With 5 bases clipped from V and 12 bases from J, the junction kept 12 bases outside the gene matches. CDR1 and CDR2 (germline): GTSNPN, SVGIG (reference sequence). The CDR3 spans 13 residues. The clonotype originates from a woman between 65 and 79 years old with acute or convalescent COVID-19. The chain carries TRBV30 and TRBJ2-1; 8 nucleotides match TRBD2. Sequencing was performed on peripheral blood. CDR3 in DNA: TGTGCCTGGGCAAAAGCGGGGGTCAGCCGGCAGTTCTTC. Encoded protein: CAWAKAGVSRQFF.